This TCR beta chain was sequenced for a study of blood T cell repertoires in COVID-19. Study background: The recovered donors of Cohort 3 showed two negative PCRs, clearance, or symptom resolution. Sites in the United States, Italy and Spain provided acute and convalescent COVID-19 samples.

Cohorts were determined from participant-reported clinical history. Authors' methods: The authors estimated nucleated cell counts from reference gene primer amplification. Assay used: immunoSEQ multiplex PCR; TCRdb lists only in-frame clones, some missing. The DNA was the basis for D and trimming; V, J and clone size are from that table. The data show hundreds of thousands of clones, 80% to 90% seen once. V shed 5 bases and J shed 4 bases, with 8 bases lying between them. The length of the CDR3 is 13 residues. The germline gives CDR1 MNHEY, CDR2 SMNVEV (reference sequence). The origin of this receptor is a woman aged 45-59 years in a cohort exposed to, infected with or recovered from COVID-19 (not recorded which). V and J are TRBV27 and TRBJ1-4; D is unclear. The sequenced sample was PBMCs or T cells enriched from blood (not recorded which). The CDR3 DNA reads TGTGCCAGCAGTCCGAGACTTAATGAAAAACTGTTTTTT. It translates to CASSPRLNEKLFF.